What follows are 10 T cell receptor beta chains derived from one specimen sequenced in a study of CD8 T cells in ankylosing spondylitis. Via MiXCR, TCRdb re-called the 5' RACE reads, giving one row per CDR3 protein. There are hundreds of thousands of distinct CDR3 sequences in the sample; less than 10% occur only once, and nearly 7% lies in the top ten. The sequenced sample consisted of blood, either unsorted or a sorted T cell fraction (not recorded which). The receptors stem from a male donor with ankylosing spondylitis or in good health (not recorded which).

This clonotype was seen ten or more times. The chain combines TRBV30 with TRBJ2-2, with D tentatively TRBD1 (6 bases). V lost 2 bases, J lost 8 bases, and 9 bases lay in between. CDR3 length: 12 residues. CDR1 GTSNPN and CDR2 SVGIG come from the germline V gene (reference sequence). DNA of the CDR3: TGTGCCTGGAGTCAACAGGGAGGGGAGCTGTTTTTT. It encodes CAWSQQGGELFF.

This clonotype was detected many times. The V call is TRBV7-9, the J call TRBJ2-3, with a tentative D call TRBD2 (6 bases). Looked up from germline, CDR1 is SEHNR and CDR2 is FQNEAQ (reference sequence). The CDR3 runs 17 residues. Deletions cut 5 bases from V and 2 bases from J, with 20 bases between. The CDR3 DNA reads as TGTGCCAGCAGCCGAGCGGGCGGAAGGGATTACACAGATACGCAGTATTTT. Translated: CASSRAGGRDYTDTQYF.

A few counts support this clonotype. V gene TRBV6-1 combines with J gene TRBJ2-7; D not certain. Per germline, CDR1 MNHNS and CDR2 SASEGT. The CDR3 contains 13 residues. The V end was cut by 5 bases, the J end by 3 bases, with 11 bases between. The CDR3 protein is CASSPPSLYEQYF. In DNA form, the CDR3 reads TGTGCCAGCAGTCCACCATCCCTCTACGAGCAGTACTTC.

The table lists this clonotype with many counts. The rearrangement uses TRBV20-1 and TRBJ1-2; the D is unclear. V dropped 6 bases and J dropped 5 bases, with 13 bases sitting between them. The CDR3 has 12 amino acids. Germline V gives CDR1 DFQATT, CDR2 SNEGSKA (reference sequence). Here the CDR3 DNA reads TGCAGTGCGCCTCCCGGAGGATATGGCTACACCTTC. It codes for CSAPPGGYGYTF.

This clonotype has a count of ten or more. The V and J genes are TRBV12-3 or TRBV12-4 and TRBJ1-1; tentative D call: TRBD1 (6 bases). The V end was cut by 6 bases, the J end by 2 bases, with 13 bases between. The CDR3 is made up of 14 amino acids. For the CDR3, the DNA is TGTGCCAGCAGGCCAGGACAGACCAACACTGAAGCTTTCTTT. The encoded protein is CASRPGQTNTEAFF.

This clonotype has only a few counts. The gene calls are TRBV18 and TRBJ2-7; D is undetermined. The CDR3 is 14 amino acids. Germline CDR1 and CDR2: KGHSH and LQKENI. Trimming removed 2 bases from V and 2 bases from J, with 10 bases in between. The DNA for the CDR3 is TGTGCCAGCTCACCATCAGGATTCCCCTACGAGCAGTACTTC. It specifies CASSPSGFPYEQYF. Full variable domain (outside the CDR3, taken from reference TRBV18 and TRBJ2-7): NAGVMQNPRHLVRRRGQEARLRCSPMKGHSHVYWYRQLPEEGLKFMVYLQKENIIDESGMPKERFSAEFPKEGPSILRIQQVVRGDSAAYFCASSPSGFPYEQYFGPGTRLTVT.

This clonotype has a handful of counts. A read error may explain this, as a much larger clone is one base away. The CDR3 here is CSARDSTSGRAAQFF. Written as DNA, the CDR3 is TGCAGTGCTAGAGACTCGACTAGCGGGAGGGCGGCGCAGTTCTTC. This chain links TRBV20-1 with TRBJ2-7; 14 positions match TRBD2. The end of the DNA aligns better with TRBJ2-1, so the J call may be wrong. The CDR3 extends over 15 amino acids. Per the germline V gene, CDR1 is DFQATT and CDR2 is SNEGSKA (reference sequence).

The sample holds a few counts of this clonotype. The chain joins TRBV7-2 to TRBJ1-1; a weak D match, TRBD1 (6 bases). From germline, CDR1 is SGHTA and CDR2 FQGNSA. The CDR3 runs to 12 residues. The V end lost 10 bases, the J end lost 5 bases, and 14 bases lay between the germline ends. In DNA form, the CDR3 reads TGTGCCACCACAGGGTTGGGGACTGAAGCTTTCTTT. Its translation: CATTGLGTEAFF.

The J gene is TRBJ2-5, the V gene TRBV7-2; D not certain. Trimming removed 9 bases at V and 2 bases at J, with 10 bases between. The CDR3 contains 12 residues. Per germline, CDR1 SGHTA and CDR2 FQGNSA. The CDR3 coding sequence is TGTGCCAGGGCGGCTTTGCAAGAGACCCAGTACTTC. Encoded protein: CARAALQETQYF.

The chain is built from TRBV12-3 or TRBV12-4 and TRBJ2-5; D may be TRBD1 (6 bases). The V and J ends lost 6 bases and 4 bases respectively, with 18 bases between them. The CDR3 is made up of 15 amino acids. For the CDR3, the DNA is TGTGCCAGCAGCCTAACGCAGGGGCAGGGAGAGACCCAGTACTTC. Protein: CASSLTQGQGETQYF.